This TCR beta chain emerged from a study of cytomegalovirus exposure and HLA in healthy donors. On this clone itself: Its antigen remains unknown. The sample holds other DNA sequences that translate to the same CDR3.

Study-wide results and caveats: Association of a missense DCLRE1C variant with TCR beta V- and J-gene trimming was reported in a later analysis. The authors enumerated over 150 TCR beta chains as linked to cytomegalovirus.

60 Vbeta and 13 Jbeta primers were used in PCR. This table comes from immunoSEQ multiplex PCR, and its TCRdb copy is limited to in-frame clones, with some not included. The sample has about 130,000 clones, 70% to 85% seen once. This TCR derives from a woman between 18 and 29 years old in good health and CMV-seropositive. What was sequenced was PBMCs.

The CDR3 DNA is TGTGCCAGCAGCGTGGGCGGGGGCACCTACAATGAGCAGTTCTTC. Translating gives CASSVGGGTYNEQFF. The chain has TRBV9 and TRBJ2-1, with a weak D call TRBD2 (7 bases). The germline V and J ends were trimmed by 2 bases and 2 bases, with 11 bases remaining between them. Germline V gene data show CDR1 as SGDLS and CDR2 as YYNGEE. The CDR3 covers 15 residues.